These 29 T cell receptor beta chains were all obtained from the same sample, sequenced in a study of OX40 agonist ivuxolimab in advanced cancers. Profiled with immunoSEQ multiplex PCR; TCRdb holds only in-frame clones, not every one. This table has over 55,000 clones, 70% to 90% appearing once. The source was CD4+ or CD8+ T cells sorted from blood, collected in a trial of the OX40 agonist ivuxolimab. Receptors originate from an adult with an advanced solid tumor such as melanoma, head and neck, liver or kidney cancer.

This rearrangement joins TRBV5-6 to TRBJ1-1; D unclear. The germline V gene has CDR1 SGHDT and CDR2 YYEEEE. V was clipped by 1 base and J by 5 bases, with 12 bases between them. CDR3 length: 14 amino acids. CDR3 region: CASSLKGFWTEAFF. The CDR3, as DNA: TGTGCCAGCAGCTTGAAAGGGTTTTGGACTGAAGCTTTCTTT.

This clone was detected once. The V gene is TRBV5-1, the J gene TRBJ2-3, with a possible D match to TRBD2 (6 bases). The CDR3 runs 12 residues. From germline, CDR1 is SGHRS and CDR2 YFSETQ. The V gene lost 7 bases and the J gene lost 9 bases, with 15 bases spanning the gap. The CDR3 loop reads CASGEPGETQYF. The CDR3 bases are TGCGCCAGCGGAGAACCGGGAGAGACGCAGTATTTT.

The CDR3 bases are TGTGCCAGCACCCCAGCCCTTAGGACGGGCGACGAGCAGTACTTC. It encodes CASTPALRTGDEQYF. The chain carries TRBV5-6 and TRBJ2-7; D is uncertain. Trimming took off 6 bases at V and 5 bases at J, with 21 bases between the two ends. The CDR3 runs to 15 residues. Germline V gene sequence: CDR1 SGHDT, CDR2 YYEEEE.

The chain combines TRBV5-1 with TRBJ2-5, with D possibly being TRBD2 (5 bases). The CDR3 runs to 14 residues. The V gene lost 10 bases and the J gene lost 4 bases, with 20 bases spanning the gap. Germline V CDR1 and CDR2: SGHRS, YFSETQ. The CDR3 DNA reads TGCGCCGCCGCACGAGGGCCTCACAGAGAGACCCAGTACTTC. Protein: CAAARGPHRETQYF.

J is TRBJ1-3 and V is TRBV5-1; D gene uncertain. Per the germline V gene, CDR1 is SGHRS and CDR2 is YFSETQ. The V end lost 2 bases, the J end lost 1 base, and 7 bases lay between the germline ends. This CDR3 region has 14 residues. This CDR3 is CASSLTNSGNTIYF. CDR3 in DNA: TGCGCCAGCAGCTTAACGAATTCTGGAAACACCATATATTTT.

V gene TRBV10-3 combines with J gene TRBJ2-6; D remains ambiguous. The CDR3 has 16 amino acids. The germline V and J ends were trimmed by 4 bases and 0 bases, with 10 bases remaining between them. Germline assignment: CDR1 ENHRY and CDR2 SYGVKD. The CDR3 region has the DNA TGTGCCATCAGTGTGGGCATGAACTCTGGGGCCAACGTCCTGACTTTC. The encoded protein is CAISVGMNSGANVLTF.

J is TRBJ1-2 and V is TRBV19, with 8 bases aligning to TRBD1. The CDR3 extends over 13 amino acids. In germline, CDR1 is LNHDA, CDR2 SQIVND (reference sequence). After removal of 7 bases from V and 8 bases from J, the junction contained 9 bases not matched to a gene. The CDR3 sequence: CASTDREWGGYTF. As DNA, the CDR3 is TGTGCCAGTACGGACAGGGAATGGGGAGGCTACACCTTC.

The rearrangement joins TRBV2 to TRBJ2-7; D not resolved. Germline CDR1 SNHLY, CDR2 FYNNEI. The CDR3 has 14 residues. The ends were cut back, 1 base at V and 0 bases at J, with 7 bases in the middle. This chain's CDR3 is CASSEVRTSYEQYF. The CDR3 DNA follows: TGTGCCAGCAGTGAAGTCCGGACCTCCTACGAGCAGTACTTC.

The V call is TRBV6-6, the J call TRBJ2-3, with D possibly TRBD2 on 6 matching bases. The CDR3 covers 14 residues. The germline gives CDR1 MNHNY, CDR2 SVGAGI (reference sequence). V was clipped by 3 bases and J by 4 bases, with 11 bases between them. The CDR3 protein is CASSYRGRSDTQYF. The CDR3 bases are TGTGCCAGCAGTTATCGGGGGAGATCAGATACGCAGTATTTT.

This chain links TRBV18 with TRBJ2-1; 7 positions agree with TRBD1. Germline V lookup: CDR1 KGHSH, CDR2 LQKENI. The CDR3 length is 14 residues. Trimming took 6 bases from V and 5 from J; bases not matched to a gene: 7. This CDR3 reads CASSSLTGDNEQFF. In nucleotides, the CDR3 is TGTGCCAGCTCCTCCTTAACAGGGGACAATGAGCAGTTCTTC.

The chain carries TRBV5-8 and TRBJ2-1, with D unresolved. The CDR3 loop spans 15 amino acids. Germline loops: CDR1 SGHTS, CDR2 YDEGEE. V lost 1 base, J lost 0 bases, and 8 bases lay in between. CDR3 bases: TGTGCCAGCAGCTTGAATCCGAACTCCTACAATGAGCAGTTCTTC. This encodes CASSLNPNSYNEQFF.

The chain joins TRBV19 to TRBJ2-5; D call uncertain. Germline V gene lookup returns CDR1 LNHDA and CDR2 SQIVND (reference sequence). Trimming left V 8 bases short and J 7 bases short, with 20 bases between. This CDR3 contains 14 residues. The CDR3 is CASAPQAGIVTQYF. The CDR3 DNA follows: TGTGCCAGTGCCCCCCAAGCAGGAATAGTGACCCAGTACTTC.

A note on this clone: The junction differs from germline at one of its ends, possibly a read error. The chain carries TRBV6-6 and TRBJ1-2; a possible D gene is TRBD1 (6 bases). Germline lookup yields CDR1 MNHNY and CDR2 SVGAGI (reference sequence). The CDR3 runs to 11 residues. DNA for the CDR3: TGTGCCAGCAGTTACCAGGGGACCAGCGCCTTC. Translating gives CASSYQGTSAF.

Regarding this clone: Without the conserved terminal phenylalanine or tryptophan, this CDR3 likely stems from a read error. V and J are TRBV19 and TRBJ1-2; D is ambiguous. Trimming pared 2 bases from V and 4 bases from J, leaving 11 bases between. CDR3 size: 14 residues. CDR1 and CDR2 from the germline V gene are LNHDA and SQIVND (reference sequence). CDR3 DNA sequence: TGTGCCAGTAGTATAAGCAGGTTGGGCTATGGCTACACCCTC. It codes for CASSISRLGYGYTL.

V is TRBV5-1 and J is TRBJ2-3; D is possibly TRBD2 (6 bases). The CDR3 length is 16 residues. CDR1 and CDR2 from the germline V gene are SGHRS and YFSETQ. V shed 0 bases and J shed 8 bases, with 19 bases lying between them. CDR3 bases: TGCGCCAGCAGCTTGGAGGCGGGAAGGCACACGGGTACGCAGTATTTT. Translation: CASSLEAGRHTGTQYF.

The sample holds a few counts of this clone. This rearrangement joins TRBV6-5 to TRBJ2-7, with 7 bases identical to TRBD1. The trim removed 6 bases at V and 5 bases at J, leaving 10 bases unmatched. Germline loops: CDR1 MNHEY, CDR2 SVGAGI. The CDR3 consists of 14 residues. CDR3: CASRPTGLNHEQYV. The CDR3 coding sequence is TGTGCCAGCAGACCGACAGGGTTGAACCACGAGCAGTACGTC.

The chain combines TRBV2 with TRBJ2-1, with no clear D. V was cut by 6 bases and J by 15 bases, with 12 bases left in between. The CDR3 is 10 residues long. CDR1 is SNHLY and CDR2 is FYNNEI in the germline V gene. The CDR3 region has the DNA TGTGCCAGCAGCGGCTGGGAACCGTTCTTC. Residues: CASSGWEPFF. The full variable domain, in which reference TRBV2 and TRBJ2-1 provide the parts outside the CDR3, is EPEVTQTPSHQVTQMGQEVILRCVPISNHLYFYWYRQILGQKVEFLVSFYNNEISEKSEIFDDQFSVERPDGSNFTLKIRSTKLEDSAMYFCASSGWEPFFGPGTRLTVL.

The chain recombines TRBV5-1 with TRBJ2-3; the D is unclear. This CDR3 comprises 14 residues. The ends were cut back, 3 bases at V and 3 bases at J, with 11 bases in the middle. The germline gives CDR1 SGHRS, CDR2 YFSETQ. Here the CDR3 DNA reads TGCGCCAGCAGCTCCAACCTAGAAACAGATACGCAGTATTTT. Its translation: CASSSNLETDTQYF.

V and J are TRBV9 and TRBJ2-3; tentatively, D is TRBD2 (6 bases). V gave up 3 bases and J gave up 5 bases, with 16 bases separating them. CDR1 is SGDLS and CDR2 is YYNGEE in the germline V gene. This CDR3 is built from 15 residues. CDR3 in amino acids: CASSATREVGDTQYF. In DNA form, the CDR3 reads TGTGCCAGCAGCGCTACTAGGGAGGTTGGAGATACGCAGTATTTT.

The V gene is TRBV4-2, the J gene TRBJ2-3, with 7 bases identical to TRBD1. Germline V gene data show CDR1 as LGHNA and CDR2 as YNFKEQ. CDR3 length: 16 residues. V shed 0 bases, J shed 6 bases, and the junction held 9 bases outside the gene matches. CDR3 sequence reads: CASSQELGQGVDTQYF. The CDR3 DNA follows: TGTGCCAGCAGCCAAGAACTGGGGCAGGGGGTGGATACGCAGTATTTT.

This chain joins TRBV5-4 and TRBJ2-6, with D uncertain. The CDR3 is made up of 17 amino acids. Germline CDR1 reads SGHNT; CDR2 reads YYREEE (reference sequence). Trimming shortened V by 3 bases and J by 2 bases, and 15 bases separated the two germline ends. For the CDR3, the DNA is TGTGCCAGCAGCTCACAAGTGGATGCTGCTGGGGCCAACGTCCTGACTTTC. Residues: CASSSQVDAAGANVLTF.

The CDR3 is CASSVYLTGELFF. In nucleotides, the CDR3 is TGTGCCAGCAGTGTCTACCTTACCGGGGAGCTGTTTTTT. This chain joins TRBV2 and TRBJ2-2; D gene ambiguous. V lost 4 bases to trimming and J lost 5 bases, with 8 bases between them. The CDR3 sequence is 13 residues long. CDR1 SNHLY and CDR2 FYNNEI come from the germline V gene.

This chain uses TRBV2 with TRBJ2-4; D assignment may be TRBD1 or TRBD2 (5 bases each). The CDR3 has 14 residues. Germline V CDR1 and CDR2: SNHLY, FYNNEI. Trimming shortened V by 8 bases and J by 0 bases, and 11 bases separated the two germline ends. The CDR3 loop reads CASGTIQAKNIQYF. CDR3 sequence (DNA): TGTGCCAGCGGGACGATTCAAGCCAAAAACATTCAGTACTTC.

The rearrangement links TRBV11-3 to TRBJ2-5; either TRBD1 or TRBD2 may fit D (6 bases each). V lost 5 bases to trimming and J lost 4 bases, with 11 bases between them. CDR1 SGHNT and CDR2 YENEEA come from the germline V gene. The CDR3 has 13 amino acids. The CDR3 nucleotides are TGTGCCAGCAGCCCCAGGGGAGGAGAGACCCAGTACTTC. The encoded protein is CASSPRGGETQYF.

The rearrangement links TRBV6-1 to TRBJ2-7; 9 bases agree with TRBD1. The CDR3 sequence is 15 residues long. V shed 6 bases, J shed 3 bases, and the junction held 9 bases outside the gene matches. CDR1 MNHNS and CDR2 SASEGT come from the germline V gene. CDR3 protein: CASSTQGTGLYEQYF. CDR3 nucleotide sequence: TGTGCCAGCAGCACTCAGGGGACAGGGCTCTACGAGCAGTACTTC.

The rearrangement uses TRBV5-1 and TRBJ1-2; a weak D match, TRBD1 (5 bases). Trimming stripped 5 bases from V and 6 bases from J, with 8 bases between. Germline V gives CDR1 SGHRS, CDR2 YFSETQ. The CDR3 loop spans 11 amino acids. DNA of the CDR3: TGCGCCAGCAGAGGGACGGATGGCTACACCTTC. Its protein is CASRGTDGYTF.

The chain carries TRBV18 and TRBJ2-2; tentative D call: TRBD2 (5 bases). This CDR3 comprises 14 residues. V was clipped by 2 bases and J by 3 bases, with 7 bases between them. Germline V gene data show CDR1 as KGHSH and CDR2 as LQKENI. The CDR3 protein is CASSPWRDTGELFF. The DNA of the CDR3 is TGTGCCAGCTCACCATGGCGGGACACCGGGGAGCTGTTTTTT.

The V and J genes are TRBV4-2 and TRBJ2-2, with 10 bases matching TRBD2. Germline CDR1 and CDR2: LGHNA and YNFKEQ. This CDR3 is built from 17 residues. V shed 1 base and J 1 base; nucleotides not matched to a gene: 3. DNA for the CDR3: TGTGCCAGCAGCCAAGGCGGGACTAGCGAGAACACCGGGGAGCTGTTTTTT. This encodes CASSQGGTSENTGELFF.

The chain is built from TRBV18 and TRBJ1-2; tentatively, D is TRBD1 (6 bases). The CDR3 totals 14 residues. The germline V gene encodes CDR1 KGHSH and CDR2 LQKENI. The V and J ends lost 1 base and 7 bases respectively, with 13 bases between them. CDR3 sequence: CASSPLRGAGGYTF. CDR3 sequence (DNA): TGTGCCAGCTCACCACTCAGGGGCGCGGGTGGCTACACCTTC.